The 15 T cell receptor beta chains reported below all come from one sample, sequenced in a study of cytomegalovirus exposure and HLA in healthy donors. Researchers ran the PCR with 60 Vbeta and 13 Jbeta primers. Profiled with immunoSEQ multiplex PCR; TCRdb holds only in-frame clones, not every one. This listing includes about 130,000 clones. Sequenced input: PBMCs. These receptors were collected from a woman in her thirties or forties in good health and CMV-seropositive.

CDR3 protein: CASSLGTSGRDIQYF. The CDR3 coding sequence is TGTGCCAGCAGCTTAGGGACTAGCGGTAGGGACATTCAGTACTTC. The chain carries TRBV11-2 and TRBJ2-4, with 10 bases matching TRBD2. V trimming: 1 base; J trimming: 8 bases; junction bases outside the gene matches: 5. Germline V gives CDR1 SGHAT, CDR2 FQNNGV. CDR3 length: 15 amino acids.

Here the CDR3 DNA reads TGTGCCAGCAGCCCTACCCTAGCGGGAGGGGATGAGCAGTTCTTC. Its translation: CASSPTLAGGDEQFF. This chain uses TRBV7-3 with TRBJ2-1; the match to TRBD2 covers 12 bases. Unmatched junction bases numbered 7, after V lost 5 bases and J lost 8 bases. From germline, CDR1 is SGHTA and CDR2 FQGTGA. CDR3 length: 15 amino acids.

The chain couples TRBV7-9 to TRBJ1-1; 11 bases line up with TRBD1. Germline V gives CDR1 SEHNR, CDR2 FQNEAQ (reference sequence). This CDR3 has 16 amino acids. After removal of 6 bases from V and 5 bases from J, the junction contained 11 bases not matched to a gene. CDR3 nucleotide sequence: TGTGCCAGCAGTTTCGACAAAGGACAGGGGGCTACTGAAGCTTTCTTT. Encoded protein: CASSFDKGQGATEAFF.

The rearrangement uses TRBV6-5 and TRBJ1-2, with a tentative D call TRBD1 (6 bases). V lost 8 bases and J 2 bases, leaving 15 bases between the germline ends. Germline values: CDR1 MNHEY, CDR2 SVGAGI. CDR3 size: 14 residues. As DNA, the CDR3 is TGTGCCAGCCGCCGTGGGGGCTCCAACTATGGCTACACCTTC. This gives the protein CASRRGGSNYGYTF.

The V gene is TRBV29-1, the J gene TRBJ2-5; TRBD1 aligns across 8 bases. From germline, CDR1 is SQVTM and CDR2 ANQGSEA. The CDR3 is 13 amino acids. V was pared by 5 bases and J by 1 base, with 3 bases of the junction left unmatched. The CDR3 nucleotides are TGCAGCGTTAGGGGACAGGTCCAAGAGACCCAGTACTTC. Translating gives CSVRGQVQETQYF. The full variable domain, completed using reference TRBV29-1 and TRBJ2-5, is SAVISQKPSRDICQRGTSLTIQCQVDSQVTMMFWYRQQPGQSLTLIATANQGSEATYESGFVIDKFPISRPNLTFSTLTVSNMSPEDSSIYLCSVRGQVQETQYFGPGTRLLVL.

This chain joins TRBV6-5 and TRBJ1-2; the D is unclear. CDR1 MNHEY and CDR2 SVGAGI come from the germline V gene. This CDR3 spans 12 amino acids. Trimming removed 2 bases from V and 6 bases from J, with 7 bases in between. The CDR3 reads CASSYTRDGYTF. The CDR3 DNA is TGTGCCAGCAGTTACACTAGGGATGGCTACACCTTC.

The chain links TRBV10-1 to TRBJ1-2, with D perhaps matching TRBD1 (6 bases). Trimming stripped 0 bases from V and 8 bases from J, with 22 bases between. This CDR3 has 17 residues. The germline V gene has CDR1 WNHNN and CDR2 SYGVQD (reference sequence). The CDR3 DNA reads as TGCGCCAGCAGTGAGTCGATAAGAACTCGGGGGGCGGCAGGCTACACCTTC. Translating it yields CASSESIRTRGAAGYTF.

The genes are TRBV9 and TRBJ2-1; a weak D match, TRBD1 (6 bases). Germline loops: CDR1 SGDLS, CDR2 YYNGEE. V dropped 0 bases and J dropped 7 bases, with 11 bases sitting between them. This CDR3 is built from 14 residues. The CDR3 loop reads CASSVGGRINEQFF. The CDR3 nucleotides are TGTGCCAGCAGCGTAGGGGGGCGGATTAATGAGCAGTTCTTC.

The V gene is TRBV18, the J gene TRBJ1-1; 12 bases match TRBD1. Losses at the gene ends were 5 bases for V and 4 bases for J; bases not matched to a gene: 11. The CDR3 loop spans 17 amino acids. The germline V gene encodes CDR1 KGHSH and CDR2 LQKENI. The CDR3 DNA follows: TGTGCCAGCTCATTTACCGGGACAGGGGGCGAGAGCACTGAAGCTTTCTTT. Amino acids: CASSFTGTGGESTEAFF.

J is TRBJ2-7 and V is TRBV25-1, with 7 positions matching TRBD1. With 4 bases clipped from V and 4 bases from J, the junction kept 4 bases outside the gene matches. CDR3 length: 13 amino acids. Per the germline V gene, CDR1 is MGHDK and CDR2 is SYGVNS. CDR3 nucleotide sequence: TGTGCCAGCAGTGGGAGGACAGGTTACGAGCAGTACTTC. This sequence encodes CASSGRTGYEQYF.

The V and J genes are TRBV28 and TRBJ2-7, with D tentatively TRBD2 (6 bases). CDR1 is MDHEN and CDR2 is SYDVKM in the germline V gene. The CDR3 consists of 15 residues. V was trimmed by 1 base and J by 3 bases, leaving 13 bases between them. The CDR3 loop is CASSLLGRGIYEQYF. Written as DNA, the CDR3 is TGTGCCAGCAGTTTATTAGGCCGGGGGATCTACGAGCAGTACTTC.

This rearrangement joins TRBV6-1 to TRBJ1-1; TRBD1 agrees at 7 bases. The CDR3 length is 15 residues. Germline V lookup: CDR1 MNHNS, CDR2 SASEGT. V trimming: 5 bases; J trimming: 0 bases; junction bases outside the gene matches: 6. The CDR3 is CASSQRQGLNTEAFF. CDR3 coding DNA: TGTGCCAGCAGTCAAAGACAGGGATTGAACACTGAAGCTTTCTTT.

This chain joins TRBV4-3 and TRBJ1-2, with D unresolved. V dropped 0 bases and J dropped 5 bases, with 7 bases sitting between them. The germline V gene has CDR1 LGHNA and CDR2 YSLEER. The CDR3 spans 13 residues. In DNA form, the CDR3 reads TGCGCCAGCAGCCAAGAAGACGGGTATGGCTACACCTTC. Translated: CASSQEDGYGYTF.

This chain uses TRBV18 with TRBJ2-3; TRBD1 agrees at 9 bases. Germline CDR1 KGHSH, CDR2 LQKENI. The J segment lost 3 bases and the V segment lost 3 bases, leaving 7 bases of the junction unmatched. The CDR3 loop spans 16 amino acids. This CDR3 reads CASSPGTGKVTDTQYF. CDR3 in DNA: TGTGCCAGCTCACCGGGGACAGGGAAGGTTACAGATACGCAGTATTTT.

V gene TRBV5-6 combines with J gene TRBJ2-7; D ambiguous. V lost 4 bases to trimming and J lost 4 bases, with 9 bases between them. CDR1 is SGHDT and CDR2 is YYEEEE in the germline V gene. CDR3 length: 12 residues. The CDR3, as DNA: TGTGCCAGCAGCGCCAATAGTTACGAGCAGTACTTC. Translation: CASSANSYEQYF.